Sequencing of this T cell receptor (beta chain) was carried out in a study of T cell responses to AZD1222 COVID-19 vaccine. V lost 0 bases and J 4 bases, leaving 8 bases between the germline ends. The CDR3 has 13 residues. Germline V gene data show CDR1 as SGHRS and CDR2 as YFSETQ. The method was immunoSEQ multiplex PCR; TCRdb's version includes in-frame clones alone and lacks a portion of them. The sample contains 65,000 to 80,000 clones, just over 90% of which appear only once. Material: peripheral blood, obtained on day 0 of MenACWY control vaccination. The rearrangement links TRBV5-1 to TRBJ2-7; no clear D. This receptor was taken from an adult in good health. The CDR3 nucleotides read TGCGCCAGCAGCTTGGCCAGATCATACGAGCAGTACTTC. This translates into CASSLARSYEQYF.